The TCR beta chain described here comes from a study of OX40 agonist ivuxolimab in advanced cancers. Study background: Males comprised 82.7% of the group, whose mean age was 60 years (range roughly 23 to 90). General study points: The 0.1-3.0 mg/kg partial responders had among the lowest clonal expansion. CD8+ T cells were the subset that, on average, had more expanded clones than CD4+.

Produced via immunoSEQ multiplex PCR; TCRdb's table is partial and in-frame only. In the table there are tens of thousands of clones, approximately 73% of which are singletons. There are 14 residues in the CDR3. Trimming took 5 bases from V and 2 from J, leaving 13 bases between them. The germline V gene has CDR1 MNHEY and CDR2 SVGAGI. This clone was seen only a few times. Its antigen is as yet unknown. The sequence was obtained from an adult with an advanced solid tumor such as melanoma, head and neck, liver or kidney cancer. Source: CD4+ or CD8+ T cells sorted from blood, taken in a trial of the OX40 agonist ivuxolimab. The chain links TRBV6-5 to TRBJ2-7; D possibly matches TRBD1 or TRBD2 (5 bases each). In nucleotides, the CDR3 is TGTGCCAGCAGTACAGAGGGGCCTACCTACGAGCAGTACTTC. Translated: CASSTEGPTYEQYF.